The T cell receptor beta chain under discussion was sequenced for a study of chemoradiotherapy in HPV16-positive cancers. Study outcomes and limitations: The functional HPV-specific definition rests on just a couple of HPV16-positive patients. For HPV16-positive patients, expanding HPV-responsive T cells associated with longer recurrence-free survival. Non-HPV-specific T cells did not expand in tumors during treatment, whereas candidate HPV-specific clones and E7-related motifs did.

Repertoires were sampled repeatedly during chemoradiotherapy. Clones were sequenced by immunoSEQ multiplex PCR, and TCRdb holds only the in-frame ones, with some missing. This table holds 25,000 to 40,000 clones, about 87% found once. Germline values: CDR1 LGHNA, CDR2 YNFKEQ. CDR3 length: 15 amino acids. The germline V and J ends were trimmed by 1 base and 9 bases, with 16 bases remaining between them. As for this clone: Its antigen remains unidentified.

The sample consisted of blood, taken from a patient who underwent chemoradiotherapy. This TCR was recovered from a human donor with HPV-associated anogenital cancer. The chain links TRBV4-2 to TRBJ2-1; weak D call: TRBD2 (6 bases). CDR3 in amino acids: CASSQARFQEGEQFF. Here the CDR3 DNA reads TGTGCCAGCAGCCAAGCGAGGTTTCAGGAGGGTGAGCAGTTCTTC.